This T cell receptor (beta chain) is drawn from a study of shared clonotypes between healthy human individuals. General study points: Blood was the sole source, and tissue repertoires probably differ.

TCRdb's copy holds only in-frame clones and misses some; the assay was immunoSEQ multiplex PCR. This table has approximately 500,000 clones, around four fifths appearing once. Comments on this clone: The antigen is not known.

The CDR3 is 12 residues long. Germline lookup yields CDR1 SEHNR and CDR2 FQNEAQ (reference sequence). V shed 11 bases and J shed 5 bases, with 12 bases lying between them. Those who donated, Caucasian adults without exception, all lived in Nashville, Tennessee. Without sorting, samples used tens of millions of PBMCs for genomic DNA. V gene TRBV7-9 combines with J gene TRBJ2-2, with D possibly TRBD1 on 6 matching bases. The specimen was PBMCs. The clonotype was recovered from a woman in her thirties or forties in good health. Some clones in this sample may be carry-over from other donors' samples. CDR3 sequence (DNA): TGTGCCTGGCGAACAGGGACCGGGGAGCTGTTTTTT. Its translation is CAWRTGTGELFF.